These 13 T cell receptor beta chains were all obtained from the same sample, sequenced in a study of blood T cell repertoires in COVID-19. The data were produced by immunoSEQ multiplex PCR, yet TCRdb's version contains in-frame clones alone and is incomplete. This sample has 150,000 to 200,000 clones, with over 70% found just once. The sequencing sample was made of PBMCs or T cells enriched from blood (not recorded which). These receptors came from a man aged 65 to 85 who had been exposed to COVID-19.

V gene TRBV5-1 combines with J gene TRBJ2-7; 8 nucleotides agree with TRBD1. The CDR3 loop spans 13 amino acids. The J segment lost 11 bases and the V segment lost 4 bases, leaving 11 bases of the junction unmatched. Germline CDR1 is SGHRS and CDR2 is YFSETQ. The CDR3 reads CASSPGQGIGKYF. DNA for the CDR3: TGCGCCAGCAGCCCCGGACAGGGAATTGGCAAGTACTTC.

Details on this clone: Compared with germline, one end of the junction differs, possibly owing to a read error. The chain is built from TRBV19 and TRBJ1-1; D is uncertain. This CDR3 contains 13 residues. CDR1 LNHDA and CDR2 SQIVND come from the germline V gene (reference sequence). The CDR3 sequence is CASSTTSPPQAKF. In DNA form, the CDR3 reads TGTGCCAGTAGTACAACATCCCCCCCCCAGGCCAAATTT.

The chain joins TRBV28 to TRBJ1-2; 7 bases align to TRBD1. The CDR3 runs to 14 residues. V lost 4 bases to trimming and J lost 3 bases; unmatched junction nucleotides: 5. CDR1 and CDR2 from the germline V gene are MDHEN and SYDVKM. In DNA, the CDR3 is TGTGCCAGCAGTTCCGGGACAGTTTACTATGGCTACACCTTC. It codes for CASSSGTVYYGYTF.

At least ten counts were recorded for this clone. This rearrangement joins TRBV4-1 to TRBJ1-4, with TRBD1 as a possible D gene (5 bases). V was shortened by 4 bases and J by 1 base, with 13 bases between the two germline ends. CDR1 is MGHRA, CDR2 YSYEKL, per germline. The CDR3 contains 16 residues. The CDR3 sequence is CASSPQEGRTNEKLFF. The CDR3 DNA follows: TGCGCCAGCAGCCCTCAGGAGGGGCGAACTAATGAAAAACTGTTTTTT.

The chain joins TRBV7-2 to TRBJ1-1; D may be TRBD1 (5 bases). V lost 5 bases, J lost 6 bases, and 19 bases lay in between. Germline V CDR1 and CDR2: SGHTA, FQGNSA. There are 15 residues in the CDR3. The chain's CDR3 is CASSLQYSGGAEAFF. The CDR3 coding sequence is TGTGCCAGCAGCCTCCAGTATAGCGGGGGGGCTGAAGCTTTCTTT.

The V call is TRBV10-2, the J call TRBJ1-2; 7 nucleotides agree with TRBD1. The CDR3 spans 15 residues. The V gene's germline CDR1 is WSHSY and CDR2 SAAADI. V trimming: 6 bases; J trimming: 3 bases; junction bases outside the gene matches: 10. This CDR3 reads CASSPQGQAHYGYTF. CDR3 DNA sequence: TGCGCCAGCAGCCCTCAAGGACAGGCACACTATGGCTACACCTTC.

The chain carries TRBV5-5 and TRBJ2-2; the match to TRBD2 covers 8 bases. CDR1 SGHKS and CDR2 YYEKEE come from the germline V gene (reference sequence). Trimming removed 6 bases from V and 2 bases from J; junction bases left unmatched: 6. The CDR3 length is 15 residues. The CDR3 DNA reads TGTGCCAGCACTACGGGGGGGACTAACACCGGGGAGCTGTTTTTT. This sequence encodes CASTTGGTNTGELFF.

The rearrangement links TRBV4-3 to TRBJ2-1, with 7 bases lining up with TRBD1. Trimming took 8 bases from V and 5 from J; bases not matched to a gene: 9. CDR3 length: 14 residues. Germline CDR1 LGHNA, CDR2 YSLEER. This CDR3 is CASGNTGAHNEQFF. CDR3 DNA: TGCGCCAGCGGCAATACAGGGGCCCACAATGAGCAGTTCTTC.

This rearrangement joins TRBV9 to TRBJ2-6; a possible D gene is TRBD1 (6 bases). Trimming shortened V by 0 bases and J by 2 bases, and 9 bases separated the two germline ends. Germline CDR1 and CDR2: SGDLS and YYNGEE. The CDR3 is 16 residues long. DNA of the CDR3: TGTGCCAGCAGCGTAGTCACAGGGACTGGGGCCAACGTCCTGACTTTC. Translation: CASSVVTGTGANVLTF.

This clone was seen more than once but under ten times. This rearrangement joins TRBV18 to TRBJ1-3; no reliable D call. The germline gives CDR1 KGHSH, CDR2 LQKENI. Trimming cost V 3 bases and J 2 bases, with 20 bases left between them. The CDR3 totals 18 residues. The CDR3 DNA is TGTGCCAGCTCACCCTTGATCGGAGGTGTTGACCCTGGAAACACCATATATTTT. It encodes CASSPLIGGVDPGNTIYF.

The rearrangement links TRBV25-1 to TRBJ1-6; no firm D call. Germline CDR1 is MGHDK and CDR2 is SYGVNS. Trimming pared 1 base from V and 8 bases from J, leaving 6 bases between. The CDR3 has 13 amino acids. In DNA form, the CDR3 reads TGTGCCAGCAGTGAATTGTCGGATTCACCCCTCCACTTT. Its protein product is CASSELSDSPLHF.

This sequence joins TRBV28 and TRBJ2-2, with D hard to call. This CDR3 is 14 amino acids long. Trimming took 3 bases from V and 6 from J, leaving 11 bases between them. From germline, CDR1 is MDHEN and CDR2 SYDVKM. The CDR3, as DNA: TGTGCCAGCAGTTTTAGCCATTCCCCCGGGGAGCTGTTTTTT. Translation gives CASSFSHSPGELFF. Together with reference TRBV28 and TRBJ2-2, the CDR3 gives the full variable domain: DVKVTQSSRYLVKRTGEKVFLECVQDMDHENMFWYRQDPGLGLRLIYFSYDVKMKEKGDIPEGYSVSREKKERFSLILESASTNQTSMYLCASSFSHSPGELFFGEGSRLTVL.

V usage is TRBV19 and J usage is TRBJ1-2; TRBD1 agrees at 9 bases. The CDR3 loop spans 14 amino acids. Trimming took 3 bases from V and 4 from J; bases not matched to a gene: 3. Germline lookup yields CDR1 LNHDA and CDR2 SQIVND (reference sequence). CDR3 DNA sequence: TGTGCCAGTAGTATTGAGACAGGGGGCTATGGCTACACCTTC. This translates into CASSIETGGYGYTF.